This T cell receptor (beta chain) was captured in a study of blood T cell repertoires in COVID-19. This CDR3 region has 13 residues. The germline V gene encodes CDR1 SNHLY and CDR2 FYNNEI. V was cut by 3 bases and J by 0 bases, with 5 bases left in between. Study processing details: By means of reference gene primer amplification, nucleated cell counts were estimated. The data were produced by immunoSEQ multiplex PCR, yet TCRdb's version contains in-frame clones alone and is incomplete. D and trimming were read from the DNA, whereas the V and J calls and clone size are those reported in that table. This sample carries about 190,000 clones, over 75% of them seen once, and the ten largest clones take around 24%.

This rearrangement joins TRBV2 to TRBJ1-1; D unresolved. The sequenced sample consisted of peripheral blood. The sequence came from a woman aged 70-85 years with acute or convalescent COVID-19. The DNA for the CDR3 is TGTGCCAGCAGTGACAGTGTGAACACTGAAGCTTTCTTT. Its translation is CASSDSVNTEAFF.